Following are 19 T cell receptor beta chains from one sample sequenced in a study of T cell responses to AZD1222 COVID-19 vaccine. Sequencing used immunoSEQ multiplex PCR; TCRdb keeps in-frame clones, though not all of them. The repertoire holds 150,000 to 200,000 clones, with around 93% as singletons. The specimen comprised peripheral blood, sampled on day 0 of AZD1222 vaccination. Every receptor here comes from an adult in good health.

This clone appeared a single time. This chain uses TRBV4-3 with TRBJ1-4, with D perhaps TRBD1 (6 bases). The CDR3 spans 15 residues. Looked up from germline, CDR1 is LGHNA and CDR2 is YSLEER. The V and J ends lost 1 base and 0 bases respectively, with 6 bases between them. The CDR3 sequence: CASSQGTATNEKLFF. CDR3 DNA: TGCGCCAGCAGCCAAGGGACAGCAACTAATGAAAAACTGTTTTTT.

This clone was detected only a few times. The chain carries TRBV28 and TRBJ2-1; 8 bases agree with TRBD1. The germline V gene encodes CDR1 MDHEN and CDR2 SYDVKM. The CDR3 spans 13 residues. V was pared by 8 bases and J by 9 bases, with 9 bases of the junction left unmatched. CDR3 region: CASSGQGRGEQFF. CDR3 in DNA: TGTGCCAGCTCCGGACAGGGTCGGGGTGAGCAGTTCTTC.

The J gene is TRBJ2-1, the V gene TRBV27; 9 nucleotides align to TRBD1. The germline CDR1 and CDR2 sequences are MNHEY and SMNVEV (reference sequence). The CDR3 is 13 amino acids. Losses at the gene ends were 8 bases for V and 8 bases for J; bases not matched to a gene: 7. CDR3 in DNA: TGTGCCAGCGGGGACAGGGCTCTCGATGAGCAGTTCTTC. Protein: CASGDRALDEQFF.

CDR3 in amino acids: CASSPLWNEQFF. CDR3 sequence (DNA): TGTGCCAGCAGTCCCCTGTGGAATGAGCAGTTCTTC. The V and J genes are TRBV28 and TRBJ2-1; D remains unclear. Germline V gene sequence: CDR1 MDHEN, CDR2 SYDVKM. This CDR3 contains 12 residues. Trimming removed 5 bases at V and 7 bases at J, with 9 bases between.

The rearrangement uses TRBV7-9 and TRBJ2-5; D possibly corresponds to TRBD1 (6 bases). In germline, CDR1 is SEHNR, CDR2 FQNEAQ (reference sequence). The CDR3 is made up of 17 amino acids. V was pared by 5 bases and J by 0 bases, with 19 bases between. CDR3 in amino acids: CASSLTSGERYQETQYF. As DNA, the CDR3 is TGTGCCAGCAGCCTCACTTCAGGGGAGAGATACCAAGAGACCCAGTACTTC.

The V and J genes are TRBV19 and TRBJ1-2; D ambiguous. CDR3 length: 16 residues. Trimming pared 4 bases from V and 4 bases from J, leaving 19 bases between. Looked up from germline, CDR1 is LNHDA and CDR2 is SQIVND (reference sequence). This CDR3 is CASSTFQILAGYGYTF. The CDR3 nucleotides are TGTGCCAGTAGTACCTTCCAGATCCTGGCGGGCTATGGCTACACCTTC.

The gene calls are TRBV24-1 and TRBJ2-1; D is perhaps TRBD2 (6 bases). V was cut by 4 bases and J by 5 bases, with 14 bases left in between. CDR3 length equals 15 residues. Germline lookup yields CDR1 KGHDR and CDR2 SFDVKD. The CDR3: CATSDPRTTHNEQFF. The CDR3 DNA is TGTGCCACCAGTGACCCCCGGACTACGCACAATGAGCAGTTCTTC.

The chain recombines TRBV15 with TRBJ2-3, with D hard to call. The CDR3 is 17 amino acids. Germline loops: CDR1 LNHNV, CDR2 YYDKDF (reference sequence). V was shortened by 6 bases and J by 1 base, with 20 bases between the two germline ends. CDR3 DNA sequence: TGTGCCACCAGTCTTGGGGTCTATAAGAGCGGCACAGATACGCAGTATTTT. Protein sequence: CATSLGVYKSGTDTQYF.

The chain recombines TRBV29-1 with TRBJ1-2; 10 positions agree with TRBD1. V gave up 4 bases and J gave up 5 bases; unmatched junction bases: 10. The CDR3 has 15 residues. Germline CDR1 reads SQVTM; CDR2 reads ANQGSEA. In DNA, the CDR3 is TGCAGCGTTGGGGGACCGGGACAGGGGCCTTATGGCTACACCTTC. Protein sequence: CSVGGPGQGPYGYTF.

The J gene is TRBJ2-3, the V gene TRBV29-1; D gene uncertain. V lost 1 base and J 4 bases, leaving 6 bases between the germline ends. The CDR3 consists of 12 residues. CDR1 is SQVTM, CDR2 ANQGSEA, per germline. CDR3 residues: CSVEGVADTQYF. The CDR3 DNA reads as TGCAGCGTTGAAGGGGTAGCAGATACGCAGTATTTT.

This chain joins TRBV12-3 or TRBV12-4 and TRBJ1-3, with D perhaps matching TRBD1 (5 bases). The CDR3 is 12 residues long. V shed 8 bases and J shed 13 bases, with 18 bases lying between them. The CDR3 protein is CASGRDLWWIYF. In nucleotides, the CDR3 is TGTGCCAGCGGCAGGGACTTATGGTGGATATATTTT.

The CDR3 region has the DNA TGTGCCAGCAGTACACGGACAGGGTTGAATGAAAAACTGTTTTTT. Translated, it gives CASSTRTGLNEKLFF. The chain links TRBV27 to TRBJ1-4, with TRBD1 matching over 8 bases. CDR3 length: 15 amino acids. With V trimmed by 5 bases and J by 5 bases, 7 bases remained unmatched. From germline, CDR1 is MNHEY and CDR2 SMNVEV (reference sequence).

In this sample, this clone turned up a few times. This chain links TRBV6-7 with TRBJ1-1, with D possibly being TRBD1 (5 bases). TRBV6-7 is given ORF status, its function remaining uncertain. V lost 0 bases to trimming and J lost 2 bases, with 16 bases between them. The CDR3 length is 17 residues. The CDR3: CASSYSTGAVLNTEAFF. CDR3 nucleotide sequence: TGTGCCAGCAGTTACTCAACCGGGGCAGTCCTCAACACTGAAGCTTTCTTT.

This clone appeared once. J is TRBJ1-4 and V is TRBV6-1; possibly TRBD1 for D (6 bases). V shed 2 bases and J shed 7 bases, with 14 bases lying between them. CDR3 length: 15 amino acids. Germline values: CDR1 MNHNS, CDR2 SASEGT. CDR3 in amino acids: CASSELAGEGEKLFF. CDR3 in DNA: TGTGCCAGCAGTGAATTGGCAGGGGAGGGTGAAAAACTGTTTTTT.

CDR3 loop: CASSPPGTLNTEAFF. The CDR3 DNA follows: TGTGCCAGCAGCCCTCCCGGGACACTGAACACTGAAGCTTTCTTT. This chain links TRBV11-2 with TRBJ1-1; a possible D gene is TRBD1 (6 bases). This CDR3 has 15 residues. Deletions cut 5 bases from V and 0 bases from J, with 13 bases between. Germline V lookup: CDR1 SGHAT, CDR2 FQNNGV.

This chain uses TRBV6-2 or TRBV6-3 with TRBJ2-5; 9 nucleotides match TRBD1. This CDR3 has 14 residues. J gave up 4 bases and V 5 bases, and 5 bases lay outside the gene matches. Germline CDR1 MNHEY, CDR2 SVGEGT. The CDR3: CASSGDRAGETQYF. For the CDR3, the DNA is TGTGCCAGCAGTGGGGACAGGGCGGGAGAGACCCAGTACTTC.

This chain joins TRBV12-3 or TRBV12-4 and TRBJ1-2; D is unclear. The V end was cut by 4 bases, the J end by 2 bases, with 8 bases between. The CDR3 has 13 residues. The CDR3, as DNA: TGTGCCAGCAGTTACGGCAGAAACTATGGCTACACCTTC. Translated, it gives CASSYGRNYGYTF.

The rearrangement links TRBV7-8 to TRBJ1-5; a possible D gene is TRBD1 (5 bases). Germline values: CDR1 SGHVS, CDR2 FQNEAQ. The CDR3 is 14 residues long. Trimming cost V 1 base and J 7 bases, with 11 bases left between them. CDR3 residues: CASSLETVGQPQHF. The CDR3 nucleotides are TGTGCCAGCAGCTTAGAGACAGTGGGCCAGCCCCAGCATTTT.

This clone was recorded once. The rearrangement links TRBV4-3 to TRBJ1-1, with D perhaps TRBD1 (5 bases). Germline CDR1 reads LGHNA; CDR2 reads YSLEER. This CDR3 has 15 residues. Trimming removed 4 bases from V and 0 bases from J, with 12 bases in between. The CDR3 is CASSPGTDLNTEAFF. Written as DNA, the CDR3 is TGCGCCAGCAGCCCCGGGACGGACTTGAACACTGAAGCTTTCTTT.